This TCR beta chain was obtained from a study of blood T cell repertoires in COVID-19. V gave up 0 bases and J gave up 2 bases; unmatched junction bases: 4. From germline, CDR1 is MGHDK and CDR2 SYGVNS. This CDR3 is built from 16 residues. The repertoire was sequenced with immunoSEQ multiplex PCR; TCRdb's copy has only in-frame clones and lacks some. This table has about 400,000 clones, roughly 86% appearing once. The receptor was derived from a middle-aged woman with acute COVID-19. Specimen: PBMCs or T cells enriched from blood (not recorded which). This sequence joins TRBV25-1 and TRBJ2-1; 7 bases agree with TRBD2. The DNA of the CDR3 is TGTGCCAGCAGTGAATATCGGGGGGAACCCTACAATGAGCAGTTCTTC. It yields the protein CASSEYRGEPYNEQFF.